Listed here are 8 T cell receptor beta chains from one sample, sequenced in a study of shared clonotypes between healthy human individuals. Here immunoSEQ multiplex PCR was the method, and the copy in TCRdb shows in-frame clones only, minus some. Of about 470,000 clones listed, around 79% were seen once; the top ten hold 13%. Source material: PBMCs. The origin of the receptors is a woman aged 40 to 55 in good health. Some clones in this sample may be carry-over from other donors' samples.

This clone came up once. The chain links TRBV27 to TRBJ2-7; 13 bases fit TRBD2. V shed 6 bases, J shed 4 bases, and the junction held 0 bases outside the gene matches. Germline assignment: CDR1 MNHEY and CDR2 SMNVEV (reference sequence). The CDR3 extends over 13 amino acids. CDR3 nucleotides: TGTGCCAGCAGGACTAGCGGGAGGTACGAGCAGTACTTC. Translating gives CASRTSGRYEQYF.

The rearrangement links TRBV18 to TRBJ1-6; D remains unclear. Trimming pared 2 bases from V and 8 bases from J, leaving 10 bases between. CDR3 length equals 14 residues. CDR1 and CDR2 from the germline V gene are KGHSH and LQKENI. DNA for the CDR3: TGTGCCAGCTCACCAGCCAAAACGGATTCACCCCTCCACTTT. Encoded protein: CASSPAKTDSPLHF.

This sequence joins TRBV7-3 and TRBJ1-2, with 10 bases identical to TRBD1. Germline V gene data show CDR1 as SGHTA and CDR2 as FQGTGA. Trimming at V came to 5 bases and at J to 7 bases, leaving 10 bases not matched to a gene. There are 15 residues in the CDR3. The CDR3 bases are TGTGCCAGCAGCATAGGGGCGGGACAGGGGTTTGGCTACACCTTC. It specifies CASSIGAGQGFGYTF.

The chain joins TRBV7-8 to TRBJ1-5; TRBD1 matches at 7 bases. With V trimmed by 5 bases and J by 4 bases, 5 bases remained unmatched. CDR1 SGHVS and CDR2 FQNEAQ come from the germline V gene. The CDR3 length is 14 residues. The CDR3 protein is CASSRDRRNQPQHF. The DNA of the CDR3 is TGTGCCAGCAGCCGGGACAGACGAAATCAGCCCCAGCATTTT. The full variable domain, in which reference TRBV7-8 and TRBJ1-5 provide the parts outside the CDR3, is GAGVSQSPRYKVAKRGQDVALRCDPISGHVSLFWYQQALGQGPEFLTYFQNEAQLDKSGLPSDRFFAERPEGSVSTLKIQRTQQEDSAVYLCASSRDRRNQPQHFGDGTRLSIL.

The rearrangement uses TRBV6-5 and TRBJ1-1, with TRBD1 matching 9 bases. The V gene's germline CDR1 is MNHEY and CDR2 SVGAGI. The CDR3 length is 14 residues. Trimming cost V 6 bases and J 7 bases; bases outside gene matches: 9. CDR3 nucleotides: TGTGCCAGCAGGTCGGGGGGACAGGGCAATGAAGCTTTCTTT. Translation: CASRSGGQGNEAFF.

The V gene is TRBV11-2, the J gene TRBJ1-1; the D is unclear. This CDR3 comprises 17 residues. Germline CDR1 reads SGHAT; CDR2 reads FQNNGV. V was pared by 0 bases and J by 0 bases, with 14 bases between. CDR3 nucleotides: TGTGCCAGCAGCTTAGATCGGGGAGGGAGGGTGAACACTGAAGCTTTCTTT. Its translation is CASSLDRGGRVNTEAFF.

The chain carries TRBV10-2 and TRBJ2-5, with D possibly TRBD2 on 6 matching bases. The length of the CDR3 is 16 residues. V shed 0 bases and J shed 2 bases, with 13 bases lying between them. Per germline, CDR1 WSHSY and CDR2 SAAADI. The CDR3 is CASSESGKGGQETQYF. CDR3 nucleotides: TGCGCCAGCAGTGAGTCCGGAAAGGGAGGTCAAGAGACCCAGTACTTC.

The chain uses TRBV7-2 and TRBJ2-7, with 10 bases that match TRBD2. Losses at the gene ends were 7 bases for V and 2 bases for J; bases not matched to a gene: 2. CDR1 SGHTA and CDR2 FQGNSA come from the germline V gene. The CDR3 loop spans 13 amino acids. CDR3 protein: CASISGRTYEQYF. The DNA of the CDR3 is TGTGCCAGCATTAGCGGGAGGACCTACGAGCAGTACTTC.